This T cell receptor (beta chain) was sequenced for a study of cytomegalovirus exposure and HLA in healthy donors. Study-wide results and caveats: Earlier analysis found most TCR beta V segments productive about 87% or about 30% of the time.

Details on this clone: Its antigen is not known.

V was clipped by 4 bases and J by 5 bases, with 9 bases between them. The CDR3 runs to 13 residues. Germline loops: CDR1 MNHNY, CDR2 SVGAGI (reference sequence). A multiplex PCR was run with 60 Vbeta primers and 13 Jbeta primers. The repertoire was sequenced with immunoSEQ multiplex PCR; TCRdb's copy has only in-frame clones and lacks some. The sample records nearly 200,000 clones, about 81% being singletons. The rearrangement uses TRBV6-6 and TRBJ2-1; D ambiguous. This TCR was sampled from a woman aged 45-59 years in good health and CMV-seropositive. What was sequenced was PBMCs. This CDR3 is CASSFRIDNEQFF. In DNA, the CDR3 is TGTGCCAGCAGTTTCAGGATTGACAATGAGCAGTTCTTC.